This T cell receptor (beta chain) was recorded in a study of T-cell reconstitution after alpha-beta-depleted transplantation in children. It was with unique molecular identifiers that the TCRbeta library was prepared. TCRdb reprocessed the PCR reads via MiXCR and lists one record per CDR3 protein. The profile shows about 110,000 distinct CDR3 sequences, 5% to 7% of them singletons. This clonotype appeared many times. Its antigen is as yet unknown. The study's findings and limits: One year post-transplant, T-cell counts and diversity were largely derived from T cells produced anew. The high TCRbeta diversity at day 60 in some patients came from surviving recipient T cells and thymic progenitors.

The CDR3 has 13 amino acids. Germline V gives CDR1 LGHDT, CDR2 YNNKEL (reference sequence). Trimming took 4 bases from V and 6 from J; bases not matched to a gene: 4. The rearrangement joins TRBV3-1 to TRBJ1-1, with TRBD1 matching 8 bases. The material was PBMCs, mostly from graft donor cells, obtained 360 days after TCRalphabeta/CD19-depleted stem cell transplant. The clonotype was recovered from a male patient under 10 years old who had a stem cell transplant for acute lymphoblastic leukemia, so the T cells may come from the graft donor. The CDR3 nucleotides read TGTGCCAGCAGCCCGGACAGGGTTGCTGAAGCTTTCTTT. Translated, it gives CASSPDRVAEAFF.